The 32 T cell receptor beta chains presented below share a single source sample, sequenced in a study of blood T cells in healthy people across ages (dated by TCRdb to between 2015 and 2017). The library was generated by 5' RACE. The sequencer was an Illumina HiSeq 2500. The second PCR ran for roughly 7 to 11 cycles and used a J-beta primer mix along with a sample-barcoded 5' primer. TCRdb reprocessed the public reads (quality trimming at Q25 with fastp, clone calling with MiXCR) and kept in-frame beta chains. Each entry merges the rows of one CDR3 protein and shows their most common DNA and genes. The sample includes 730,000 or so distinct CDR3 sequences, with roughly 44% observed a single time. The ten largest clones capture less than 25% of the sample. Sequencing was done on a sample of blood. These receptors were obtained from a woman in her fifties or sixties in good health.

A note on this clonotype: One end of the junction fails to match germline, which may point to a read error. V gene TRBV7-2 combines with J gene TRBJ2-6, with D possibly TRBD1 on 6 matching bases. Germline assignment: CDR1 SGHTA and CDR2 FQGNSA. CDR3 size: 15 residues. CDR3 in amino acids: CACSWTATGANVLTF. In nucleotides, the CDR3 is TGTGCCTGCAGCTGGACAGCGACTGGGGCCAACGTCCTGACTTTC.

Details on this clonotype: Being one base from a much bigger clone, this may be a read error. This chain connects TRBV6-5 to TRBJ2-3; 9 nucleotides align to TRBD2. CDR1 MNHEY and CDR2 SVGAGI come from the germline V gene. This CDR3 spans 13 amino acids. For the CDR3, the DNA is TGTGCCAGCACTAGCGGGACCACAGATACGCGGTATTTT. Encoded protein: CASTSGTTDTRYF.

This clonotype has more than one count but fewer than ten. J is TRBJ2-5 and V is TRBV4-3; D could derive from TRBD1 or TRBD2 (5 bases each). V was pared by 5 bases and J by 2 bases, with 15 bases between. This CDR3 is built from 15 residues. Looked up from germline, CDR1 is LGHNA and CDR2 is YSLEER. The CDR3 DNA follows: TGCGCCAGCAGCAGGGACCGCCGCCCGCAAGAGACCCAGTACTTC. Protein product: CASSRDRRPQETQYF.

A few counts support this clonotype. Here the CDR3 DNA reads TGTGCCAGCAGCCAATCAACAGGGGTTGGGGGAGAGACCCAGTACTTC. This codes for CASSQSTGVGGETQYF. The J gene is TRBJ2-5, the V gene TRBV3-1, with 7 bases lining up with TRBD1. The CDR3 is 16 residues long. V was clipped by 2 bases and J by 4 bases; unmatched bases: 10. Germline CDR1 is LGHDT and CDR2 is YNNKEL (reference sequence).

The V call is TRBV28, the J call TRBJ1-4; 11 positions match TRBD1. CDR3 size: 16 residues. J lost 8 bases, V lost 4 bases, and 9 bases had no gene match. The germline gives CDR1 MDHEN, CDR2 SYDVKM. The CDR3 protein is CASSSPGTGGREKLFF. In DNA form, the CDR3 reads TGTGCCAGCAGTTCCCCGGGGACAGGGGGAAGGGAAAAACTGTTTTTT.

The rearrangement links TRBV5-6 to TRBJ2-7; D remains ambiguous. In germline, CDR1 is SGHDT, CDR2 YYEEEE. The CDR3 extends over 14 amino acids. V was cut by 0 bases and J by 5 bases, with 12 bases left in between. The CDR3 here is CASSLEHHYHEQYF. In nucleotides, the CDR3 is TGTGCCAGCAGCTTGGAACACCACTATCACGAGCAGTACTTC.

This clonotype has a handful of counts. The gene calls are TRBV20-1 and TRBJ2-1, with D possibly being TRBD2 (6 bases). Trimming took off 3 bases at V and 5 bases at J, with 8 bases between the two ends. The CDR3 runs to 12 residues. The germline gives CDR1 DFQATT, CDR2 SNEGSKA (reference sequence). This CDR3 is CSASGRDNEQFF. The CDR3 region has the DNA TGCAGTGCTAGCGGGAGAGACAATGAGCAGTTCTTC.

The chain employs TRBV6-2 or TRBV6-3 and TRBJ2-2; D unclear. The V and J ends lost 8 bases and 1 base respectively, with 8 bases between them. Germline V gene sequence: CDR1 MNHEY, CDR2 SVGEGT. This CDR3 is 13 amino acids long. CDR3 amino acids: CASFHLNTGELFF. For the CDR3, the DNA is TGTGCCAGCTTTCACCTGAACACCGGGGAGCTGTTTTTT.

Concerning this clonotype itself: One end of the junction does not line up with germline, which may come from a read error. This rearrangement joins TRBV20-1 to TRBJ2-7; 8 nucleotides agree with TRBD2. In germline, CDR1 is DFQATT, CDR2 SNEGSKA (reference sequence). There are 15 residues in the CDR3. The CDR3 loop is CSARDPAGDSYEQYF. The CDR3 DNA follows: TGCAGTGCTAGAGATCCAGCGGGGGACTCCTATGAGCAGTACTTC.

The chain combines TRBV20-1 with TRBJ2-1; D remains unclear. The CDR3 sequence is 13 residues long. V shed 5 bases and J shed 5 bases, with 13 bases lying between them. CDR1 and CDR2 (germline): DFQATT, SNEGSKA (reference sequence). Here the CDR3 DNA reads TGCAGTGCTCCCTTACGAAATGACAATGAGCAGTTCTTC. It translates to CSAPLRNDNEQFF.

The chain couples TRBV20-1 to TRBJ2-3, with TRBD2 identical over 8 bases. The J segment lost 5 bases and the V segment lost 0 bases, leaving 7 bases of the junction unmatched. This CDR3 has 15 residues. Germline loops: CDR1 DFQATT, CDR2 SNEGSKA (reference sequence). The CDR3 protein is CSARDFSGNKDTQYF. The CDR3 DNA follows: TGCAGTGCTAGAGACTTTAGCGGGAATAAAGATACGCAGTATTTT.

With respect to this clonotype: A read error is possible here, since a much larger clone lies one base away. The V gene is TRBV12-3 or TRBV12-4, the J gene TRBJ2-7; D tentatively reads TRBD1 or TRBD2 (5 bases each). The tail of the sequence fits TRBJ2-5 better, so the J call may be wrong. The length of the CDR3 is 14 residues. The CDR3 here is CASSPQEVRETQYF. CDR3 DNA: TGTGCCAGCAGCCCACAGGAGGTGAGGGAGACCCAGTACTTC.

The table lists this clonotype with a few counts. The chain recombines TRBV24-1 with TRBJ2-3; no clear D gene. CDR1 and CDR2 (germline): KGHDR, SFDVKD. Trimming removed 11 bases from V and 1 base from J, with 15 bases in between. The CDR3 has 14 residues. CDR3 amino acids: CASASSARTDTQYF. CDR3 bases: TGTGCCAGCGCGTCGTCAGCCCGCACAGATACGCAGTATTTT.

This chain connects TRBV9 to TRBJ2-3; the match to TRBD1 covers 8 bases. CDR1 is SGDLS and CDR2 is YYNGEE in the germline V gene. The CDR3 is 19 amino acids. With V trimmed by 0 bases and J by 1 base, 13 bases remained unmatched. The CDR3 coding sequence is TGTGCCAGCAGCGTAGCTCGGGGACAGGCGGGTGGAGGCACAGATACGCAGTATTTT. Protein sequence: CASSVARGQAGGGTDTQYF. Based on the CDR3 plus reference TRBV9 and TRBJ2-3, the full variable domain is DSGVTQTPKHLITATGQRVTLRCSPRSGDLSVYWYQQSLDQGLQFLIQYYNGEERAKGNILERFSAQQFPDLHSELNLSSLELGDSALYFCASSVARGQAGGGTDTQYFGPGTRLTVL.

Concerning this clonotype: The junction differs from germline at one of its ends, possibly a read error. V gene TRBV15 combines with J gene TRBJ2-3; 8 bases map to TRBD1. Germline CDR1 LNHNV, CDR2 YYDKDF (reference sequence). This CDR3 comprises 16 residues. This CDR3 is CATNHRTGKFTGTQYF. The CDR3 DNA sequence: TGTGCCACCAACCATAGGACAGGGAAGTTTACAGGTACGCAGTATTTT.

This chain links TRBV28 with TRBJ2-3; D is undetermined. Germline assignment: CDR1 MDHEN and CDR2 SYDVKM. The CDR3 is made up of 11 amino acids. Trimming shortened V by 6 bases and J by 8 bases, and 9 bases separated the two germline ends. The CDR3 nucleotides are TGTGCCAGCAGCTCCTGGGGTACGCAGTATTTT. It is translated as CASSSWGTQYF.

The chain employs TRBV27 and TRBJ2-7; D is tentatively TRBD1 or TRBD2 (5 bases each). Germline assignment: CDR1 MNHEY and CDR2 SMNVEV (reference sequence). This CDR3 is 20 amino acids long. V dropped 4 bases and J dropped 0 bases, with 28 bases sitting between them. The CDR3 region has the DNA TGTGCCAGCAGTTCTCCTCCCCGGCGACCGGGACGGGTGGGCTCCTACGAGCAGTACTTC. Protein product: CASSSPPRRPGRVGSYEQYF.

V usage is TRBV6-2 or TRBV6-3 and J usage is TRBJ2-1, with TRBD2 matching 12 bases. Germline assignment: CDR1 MNHEY and CDR2 SVGEGT. V lost 0 bases to trimming and J lost 9 bases; unmatched junction nucleotides: 6. The CDR3 runs to 16 residues. CDR3 coding DNA: TGTGCCAGCAGTTACTCGAGGGGACTAGCGGGTGTTGAGCAGTTCTTC. Translating gives CASSYSRGLAGVEQFF.

This clonotype appeared a few times. The chain carries TRBV6-2 or TRBV6-3 and TRBJ2-3; TRBD2 agrees at 11 bases. The germline V gene has CDR1 MNHEY and CDR2 SVGEGT. This CDR3 comprises 20 residues. The V gene end was trimmed by 6 bases and the J gene end by 5 bases; junction bases not matched to a gene: 22. The CDR3 is CASRQTPGLAEFVVRDTQYF. The DNA of the CDR3 is TGTGCCAGCAGACAAACACCGGGACTAGCGGAATTTGTAGTTAGAGATACGCAGTATTTT.

This clonotype was seen a few times. The CDR3 coding sequence is TGCAGCGGAGGGACTAGCGAGGAGACCCAGTACTTC. Amino acid sequence: CSGGTSEETQYF. The chain carries TRBV29-1 and TRBJ2-5, with 10 bases that match TRBD2. Germline CDR1 and CDR2: SQVTM and ANQGSEA. With V trimmed by 7 bases and J by 5 bases, 4 bases remained unmatched. The CDR3 loop spans 12 amino acids.

This clonotype has only a few counts. The V and J genes are TRBV20-1 and TRBJ2-3; TRBD2 matches at 13 bases. This CDR3 has 16 residues. The junction had 5 bases not matched to a gene; V was cut back by 3 bases and J by 2 bases. From germline, CDR1 is DFQATT and CDR2 SNEGSKA (reference sequence). The CDR3 sequence is CSARGGLAGVTDTQYF. The DNA for the CDR3 is TGCAGTGCTAGGGGCGGACTAGCGGGGGTCACAGATACGCAGTATTTT.

This chain connects TRBV20-1 to TRBJ2-1; D may be TRBD2 (6 bases). This CDR3 region has 14 residues. CDR1 DFQATT and CDR2 SNEGSKA come from the germline V gene (reference sequence). V dropped 7 bases and J dropped 0 bases, with 13 bases sitting between them. This CDR3 reads CSVPSASSYNEQFF. The CDR3 DNA reads TGCAGTGTTCCTAGCGCGAGCTCCTACAATGAGCAGTTCTTC.

To note about this clonotype: One end of the junction varies from germline; a read error may be responsible. The rearrangement links TRBV14 to TRBJ2-1, with D possibly TRBD2 on 7 matching bases. The CDR3 length is 17 residues. Germline assignment: CDR1 SGHDN and CDR2 FVKESK. CDR3 sequence (DNA): TGTGCCAGCAGCCAACCCCGGGGGGCCTCTACTTACAATGGGCAGTTCTTC. Encoded protein: CASSQPRGASTYNGQFF.

The chain is built from TRBV20-1 and TRBJ1-2; TRBD1 aligns across 8 bases. This CDR3 contains 15 residues. Losses at the gene ends were 1 base for V and 8 bases for J; bases not matched to a gene: 12. CDR1 is DFQATT and CDR2 is SNEGSKA in the germline V gene (reference sequence). The CDR3 protein is CSARAPDRENGGYTF. CDR3 nucleotides: TGCAGTGCTAGAGCCCCGGACAGGGAAAATGGAGGCTACACCTTC.

The chain uses TRBV30 and TRBJ1-2; 7 bases are shared with TRBD1. J gave up 0 bases and V 6 bases, and 10 bases lay outside the gene matches. This CDR3 is 15 amino acids long. Germline lookup yields CDR1 GTSNPN and CDR2 SVGIG (reference sequence). CDR3 nucleotides: TGTGCCTGCCTGCCACAGGGGACGACTAACTATGGCTACACCTTC. Encoded protein: CACLPQGTTNYGYTF.

The chain joins TRBV6-1 to TRBJ2-3; D is perhaps TRBD2 (7 bases). Per the germline V gene, CDR1 is MNHNS and CDR2 is SASEGT. CDR3 length: 13 residues. Trimming pared 6 bases from V and 8 bases from J, leaving 15 bases between. The CDR3 loop is CASRTTGGSTQYF. CDR3 bases: TGTGCCAGCAGAACCACGGGGGGCAGTACGCAGTATTTT.

The rearrangement uses TRBV3-1 and TRBJ2-7, with D perhaps matching TRBD1 (6 bases). V gave up 1 base and J gave up 7 bases, with 23 bases separating them. CDR1 is LGHDT, CDR2 YNNKEL, per germline (reference sequence). The CDR3 length is 17 residues. CDR3 sequence (DNA): TGTGCCAGCAGCCAAGTCTCAGGGCTAGTGAGGGACAATGAGCAGTACTTC. It translates to CASSQVSGLVRDNEQYF.

This clonotype was counted many times. J is TRBJ2-7 and V is TRBV6-1; D is perhaps TRBD2 (5 bases). Trimming shortened V by 3 bases and J by 4 bases, and 10 bases separated the two germline ends. Germline V gene sequence: CDR1 MNHNS, CDR2 SASEGT. The CDR3 totals 13 residues. The CDR3 region has the DNA TGTGCCAGCAGTGAGAGACGGGGTTACGAGCAGTACTTC. This encodes CASSERRGYEQYF.

This rearrangement joins TRBV12-3 or TRBV12-4 to TRBJ1-2; D not certain. The CDR3 has 13 residues. V was shortened by 3 bases and J by 4 bases, with 9 bases between the two germline ends. This CDR3 reads CASSFRETYGYTF. In DNA form, the CDR3 reads TGTGCCAGCAGTTTTAGGGAAACCTATGGCTACACCTTC.

This clonotype turned up a few times. The J gene is TRBJ1-2, the V gene TRBV18, with a possible D match to TRBD1 (5 bases). CDR3 length equals 14 residues. V lost 8 bases to trimming and J lost 8 bases, with 21 bases between them. Germline V gene data show CDR1 as KGHSH and CDR2 as LQKENI. This CDR3 is CASATGAWGTGYTF. Here the CDR3 DNA reads TGTGCCAGCGCCACCGGGGCTTGGGGGACCGGCTACACCTTC.

This clonotype was seen more than once but under ten times. This rearrangement joins TRBV27 to TRBJ2-5; weak D call: TRBD2 (5 bases). In germline, CDR1 is MNHEY, CDR2 SMNVEV (reference sequence). V was cut by 5 bases and J by 4 bases, with 11 bases left in between. CDR3 size: 13 residues. CDR3 residues: CASSVGSVETQYF. CDR3 bases: TGTGCCAGCAGTGTTGGGAGTGTAGAGACCCAGTACTTC.

As regards this clonotype: This may be a read error, as it is one base from a much larger clone. The rearrangement joins TRBV11-2 to TRBJ1-2, with 9 bases identical to TRBD1. Losses at the gene ends were 3 bases for V and 2 bases for J; bases not matched to a gene: 1. The CDR3 consists of 14 residues. Germline CDR1 and CDR2: SGHAT and FQNNGV. As DNA, the CDR3 is TGTGCCAGCAGCTTCGGGACAGGGAACTATGGCTACACCTTC. Its protein product is CASSFGTGNYGYTF.